This T cell receptor beta chain derives from a study of T cells in Graves' hyperthyroidism and ophthalmopathy. This clonotype occurred a few times. The antigen is not known. Exclusion criteria comprised uncontrolled infection, other autoimmune disease, pregnancy or lactation. PBMCs were collected from a roughly 9.7 ml volume of fresh peripheral blood. TCR beta CDR3 regions were amplified from RNA transcripts. The study used the HTBI primer set for a first-round RT-PCR of the TCR CDR3. TCRdb analysed the multiplex PCR reads with MiXCR anew, one entry per CDR3 protein. The data contain about 510,000 distinct CDR3 sequences, around 15% of them seen just once; the ten biggest clones take up roughly 14%. Germline V gene lookup returns CDR1 LNHDA and CDR2 SQIVND (reference sequence). The CDR3 is 16 residues long. J was trimmed by 4 bases and V by 6 bases; bases with no gene match: 8. Study-level points and caveats: Most thyroid clonotypes expanded above 0.001 appeared in blood too.

Sequencing used blood. This chain joins TRBV19 and TRBJ1-5; 11 bases line up with TRBD1. The receptor was isolated from a woman between 35 and 50 years old with Graves' hyperthyroidism. CDR3 sequence (DNA): TGTGCCAGTAGACCCAGGGGACAGGGGGAGAATCAGCCCCAGCATTTT. It encodes CASRPRGQGENQPQHF.